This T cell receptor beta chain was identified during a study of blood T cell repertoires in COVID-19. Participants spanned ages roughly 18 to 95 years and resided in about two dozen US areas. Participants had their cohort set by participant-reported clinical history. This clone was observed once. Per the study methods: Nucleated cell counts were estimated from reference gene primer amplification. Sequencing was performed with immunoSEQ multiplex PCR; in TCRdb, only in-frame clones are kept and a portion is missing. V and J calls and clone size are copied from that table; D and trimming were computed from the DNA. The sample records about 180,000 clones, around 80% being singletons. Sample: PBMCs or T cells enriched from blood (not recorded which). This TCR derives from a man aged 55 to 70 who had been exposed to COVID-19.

CDR3 in amino acids: CASTVGQGAYEQYF. CDR3 nucleotide sequence: TGTGCCAGCACTGTGGGACAGGGAGCCTACGAGCAGTACTTC. The chain employs TRBV9 and TRBJ2-7; 9 positions agree with TRBD1. There are 14 residues in the CDR3. Germline V gene lookup returns CDR1 SGDLS and CDR2 YYNGEE. With V trimmed by 6 bases and J by 2 bases, 6 bases remained unmatched. The full variable domain, in which reference TRBV9 and TRBJ2-7 provide the parts outside the CDR3, is DSGVTQTPKHLITATGQRVTLRCSPRSGDLSVYWYQQSLDQGLQFLIQYYNGEERAKGNILERFSAQQFPDLHSELNLSSLELGDSALYFCASTVGQGAYEQYFGPGTRLTVT.